One T cell receptor (beta chain) is described in this entry. The data belong to a study of T cells in localized non-small cell lung cancer. This CDR3 contains 14 residues. V was trimmed by 4 bases and J by 5 bases, leaving 12 bases between them. Germline V gene sequence: CDR1 MNHNS, CDR2 SASEGT. Profiling relied on immunoSEQ multiplex PCR, and the TCRdb table lists in-frame clones only, not all of them. The sample lists 45,000 to 65,000 clones; about 90% were seen once. The sequence derives from a man between 40 and 70 years old with stage I squamous cell lung carcinoma. This chain links TRBV6-1 with TRBJ1-5, with D unclear. The sample here was peripheral blood, taken before any cancer treatment. In DNA, the CDR3 is TGTGCCAGCAGTGGGCGGGAACGTTATCAGCCCCAGCATTTT. It yields the protein CASSGRERYQPQHF.